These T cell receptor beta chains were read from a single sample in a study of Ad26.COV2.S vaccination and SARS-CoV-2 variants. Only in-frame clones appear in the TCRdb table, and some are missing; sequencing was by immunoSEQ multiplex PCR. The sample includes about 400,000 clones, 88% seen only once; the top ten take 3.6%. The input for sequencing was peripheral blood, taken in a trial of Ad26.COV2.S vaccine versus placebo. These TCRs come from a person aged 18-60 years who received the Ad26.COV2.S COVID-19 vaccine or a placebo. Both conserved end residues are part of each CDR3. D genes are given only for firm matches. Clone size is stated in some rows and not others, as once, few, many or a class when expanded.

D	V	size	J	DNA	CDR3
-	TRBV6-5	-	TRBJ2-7	TGTGCCAGCAAAAGGCCAGGGGGGCATGAGCAGTACTTC	CASKRPGGHEQYF
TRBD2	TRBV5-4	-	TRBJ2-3	TGTGCCAGCAGATTCACTAGCGGACACACAGATACGCAGTATTTT	CASRFTSGHTDTQYF
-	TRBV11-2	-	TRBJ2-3	TGTGCCAGCACCCCCAGGCAGGGGTACACAGATACGCAGTATTTT	CASTPRQGYTDTQYF
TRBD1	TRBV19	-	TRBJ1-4	TGTGCCAGTAGTGACCAGGGGGTTAGTGAAAAACTGTTTTTT	CASSDQGVSEKLFF
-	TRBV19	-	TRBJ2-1	TGTGCCACCGAAAGGACGGCAGCTTACAATGAGCAGTTCTTC	CATERTAAYNEQFF
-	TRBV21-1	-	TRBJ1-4	TGTGCCAGCAGCAAGGGGCGGATTAATGAAAAACTGTTTTTT	CASSKGRINEKLFF
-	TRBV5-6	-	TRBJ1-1	TGTGCCAGCAGCCCTATTAGGGGCACTGAAGCTTTCTTT	CASSPIRGTEAFF
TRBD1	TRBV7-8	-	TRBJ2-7	TGTGCCAGCAGCTCAACCAGGGACAGCTCCTACGAGCAGTACTTC	CASSSTRDSSYEQYF
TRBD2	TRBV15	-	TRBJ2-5	TGTGCCACCAGCGAATCTCCGCGGGGGTCGGAGACCCAGTACTTC	CATSESPRGSETQYF
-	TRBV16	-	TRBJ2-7	TGTGCCAGCAGCCAATATGCAGGACGAGGGGCCTACGAGCAGTACTTC	CASSQYAGRGAYEQYF
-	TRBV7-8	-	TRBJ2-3	TGTGCCAGCAGGCCGGGCACAGATACGCAGTATTTT	CASRPGTDTQYF
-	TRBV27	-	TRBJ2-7	TGTGCCAGCAGTTTGGGCCAGGTGATACCGGGTCCCTACGAGCAGTACTTC	CASSLGQVIPGPYEQYF
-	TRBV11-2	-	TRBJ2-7	TGTGCCAGCCACATGGCAGGGAGCTCCTACGAGCAGTACTTC	CASHMAGSSYEQYF
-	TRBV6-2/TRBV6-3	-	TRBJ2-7	TGTGCCAGCAGTTACGGGGGGCGCGGCGAGCAGTACTTC	CASSYGGRGEQYF
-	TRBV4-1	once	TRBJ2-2	TGCGCCAGCAGCCAAGGGGATGGCTCGAACACCGGGGAGCTGTTTTTT	CASSQGDGSNTGELFF
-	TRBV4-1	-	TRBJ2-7	TGCGCCAGCAGCCAGACTTACTCCTACGAGCAGTACTTC	CASSQTYSYEQYF
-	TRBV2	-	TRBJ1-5	TGTGCCAGCAAGAGGTCGGACATCGGCAATCAGCCCCAGCATTTT	CASKRSDIGNQPQHF
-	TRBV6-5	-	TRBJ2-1	TGTGCCAGCCGAGGCATGGGGGGTTTCTACAATGAGCAGTTCTTC	CASRGMGGFYNEQFF
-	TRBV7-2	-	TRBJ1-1	TGTGCCAGCAGCTCCCCCCGGGGGACAAACACGAACACTGAAGCTTTCTTT	CASSSPRGTNTNTEAFF
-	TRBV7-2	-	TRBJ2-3	TGTGCCAGCAGCTTATTTAGGGGGACTAGCACAGATACGCAGTATTTT	CASSLFRGTSTDTQYF
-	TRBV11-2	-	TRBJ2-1	TGTGCCAGCAGCTTAGAGCGGGACAATGAGCAGTTCTTC	CASSLERDNEQFF
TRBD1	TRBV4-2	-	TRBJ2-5	TGTGCCAGCAGCCAACAGTGGGCAGGGGGAGAGACCCAGTACTTC	CASSQQWAGGETQYF